Sequencing of this T cell receptor beta chain was carried out in a study of prognosis after radiotherapy for stage I lung cancer (dated by TCRdb to 2020 to 2023). A note on the overall study: Over 15 stage I NSCLC patients were enrolled in Nanjing, China, between early 2018 and early 2019. Roughly five patients had oligometastatic NSCLC after surgical resection of the primary tumor, and around 14 had newly diagnosed primary stage I lung tumors. Every patient was regarded as medically inoperable, because of comorbidities in eleven to twelve cases and refusal of surgery in over five cases. The cohort was made up of about twelve men and 6 or 7 women, with a median age of nearly 75 years and an age range of about 50 to 84 years. Squamous cell carcinoma histology was identified in about 7 patients, and adenocarcinoma histology was identified in about twelve patients. Using image-guided IMRT or VMAT, SBRT was delivered in 3 to 5 fractions at a biologically effective dose of at least 100 Gy. Concurrent therapy was not administered to any patient alongside SBRT. After SBRT, distant metastases developed in about 20% of the 19 patients at a median of about seven months, while the remaining 15 patients had no significant progression. This study profiled peripheral blood TCR beta repertoires from stage I NSCLC patients before and after stereotactic body radiotherapy and linked the repertoires to distant failure. For each of the 20 or so patients, one blood sample was taken before SBRT and one after, so the study sequenced around 40 samples in total. Study-wide conclusions, independent of this receptor: Whether the expanded TCR clones were tumor-specific was not determined. Differences by metastasis status were reportedly seen in TRBV and TRBJ usage frequencies, involving two V genes at baseline and, after SBRT, eight to ten V genes and two J genes. A decrease in unique TCR clone counts was observed after SBRT (median 10,088 before versus several thousand after; Wilcoxon paired P=0.011). Limitations of the study included a small cohort and short follow-up, and the study findings need independent validation. No adjustment for multiple comparisons was applied to any of the reported P values. Post-SBRT Shannon entropy and its change from baseline were lower in patients who developed distant metastases; baseline Shannon entropy was not associated with metastases.

Note on this clonotype: Its target antigen remains unknown. Per-nucleotide qualities are absent, and no much larger clonotype sits a single base away.

The CDR3 goes from the cysteine to the phenylalanine over 13 residues. The sequence is cut down to CDR3 DNA, 39 bases in frame from base 1. Deletion took 6 bases off V and 10 bases off J, with a span of 15 bases between the germline ends. Per the germline V gene, MNHNS is the CDR1 and SASEGT is the CDR2. Two rounds of multiplex PCR on genomic DNA were used to amplify the TCR beta CDR3 region. In the first PCR round, primers specific to each TRBV and TRBJ gene were used, and the primer sequences were filed in Chinese patent CN105087789A. Universal primers were used in the second PCR round. The Roche High Pure PCR Template Preparation Kit was used to extract genomic DNA from frozen PBMCs. The libraries underwent paired-end sequencing with 151 bp reads on an Illumina HiSeq 3000. As for the authors' bioinformatics: Raw reads lacking the multiplex PCR primer sequences were removed with CutAdapt. PEAR was used to merge high-quality paired reads into contigs. By aligning each contig to reference sequences, MiXCR assigned the TRB V, D and J gene segments to that contig. CDR3 sequences were clustered by base quality and sequence similarity to remove sequencing errors. Shannon entropy normalized by the natural log of productive TCR sequence number was used as the measure of diversity. Clonality was computed as one minus the ratio of Shannon entropy to the natural log of the number of unique clonotypes. The Youden index of ROC curves was used to select progression-free survival cut-offs for repertoire metrics, and analyses were performed in R 3.5.3. Starting from the raw public reads, TCRdb applied fastp trimming at Q25, assembled clones with MiXCR and retained in-frame beta chains. Every distinct CDR3 protein forms one entry, paired with its most common genes and DNA. None of the V and J calls come from the authors' own analysis; TCRdb made them. For this sample there are 20,000 to 30,000 distinct CDR3 sequences; 30% to 45% appear just once. The ten biggest clones cover 60% to 65% of the sample.

All patients had node-negative disease on CT and PET/CT, and none had a history of other malignancies or prior chemotherapy or radiotherapy. At each of the two time points, roughly 6 milliliters of peripheral venous blood were collected into EDTA tubes. PBMCs were isolated by Ficoll-Paque Plus density-gradient centrifugation. Right after collection, samples were placed at -80 degrees C and kept there until analysis. The clonotype originates from a donor at least 50 years old with non-small cell lung cancer. The chain is made from TRBV6-1 and TRBJ1-4, with a weak D call of TRBD1 (6 bases match). The input for sequencing was PBMCs, taken before or after stereotactic body radiation therapy (not recorded which). The CDR3 region reads CASSLAEGGKLFF. At the DNA level, the sequence is TGTGCCAGCAGCCTGGCTGAGGGGGGAAAACTGTTTTTT.